This T cell receptor (beta chain) was captured in a study of cytomegalovirus exposure and HLA in healthy donors. Looked up from germline, CDR1 is MNHEY and CDR2 is SVGAGI. CDR3 length: 15 amino acids. V shed 5 bases and J shed 7 bases, with 17 bases lying between them. This clone was counted a few times. PCR employed 60 Vbeta and 13 Jbeta primers. TCRdb's copy holds only in-frame clones and misses some; the assay was immunoSEQ multiplex PCR. This table has 120,000 to 150,000 clones, roughly 85% appearing once. This TCR was recovered from a woman aged 25 to 45 in good health and CMV-seronegative. The genes are TRBV6-5 and TRBJ2-2, with a possible D match to TRBD1 (5 bases). Sequencing used PBMCs. The CDR3 region is CASSRQPTAGGELFF. In nucleotides, the CDR3 is TGTGCCAGCAGTCGACAGCCTACCGCCGGCGGGGAGCTGTTTTTT.